The text below deals with one T cell receptor beta chain. In the original workflow: Amplification with reference gene primers provided the estimates of nucleated cell counts. The protocol was immunoSEQ multiplex PCR, while the TCRdb copy is restricted to in-frame clones and leaves out a portion. D and trimming were read from the DNA, whereas the V and J calls and clone size are those reported in that table. Of 25,000 to 40,000 clones in the sample, less than 95% were seen once. The CDR3 is 14 amino acids. CDR1 SGHRS and CDR2 YFSETQ come from the germline V gene. The V segment lost 10 bases and the J segment 8 bases; nucleotides outside the gene matches: 12. This record belongs to a study of blood T cell repertoires in COVID-19. About the study: Acute and convalescent COVID-19 specimens originated in the United States, Italy and Spain. Nucleic acid was either cDNA or gDNA, and it came from T cells, B-cell-depleted T cells, or PBMCs.

The sequence came from a man aged 65 to 79 with active or convalescent COVID-19. V is TRBV5-1 and J is TRBJ1-2; 12 positions agree with TRBD1. The sample comprised peripheral blood. The CDR3 spells CAPCLGQGAWGYTF. CDR3 nucleotide sequence: TGCGCCCCCTGCTTGGGACAGGGGGCTTGGGGCTACACCTTC.